The 8 T cell receptor beta chains given below trace back to one sample, sequenced in a study of T cells in localized non-small cell lung cancer. This table comes from immunoSEQ multiplex PCR, and its TCRdb copy is limited to in-frame clones, with some not included. Of about 28,000 clones listed, 90% are singletons. Here the sequenced sample was peripheral blood, taken before any cancer treatment. The receptors were sampled from a woman aged 35 to 69 with stage I lung adenocarcinoma.

The CDR3 coding sequence is TGTGCCAGCAGTGGACAGAGTCTTAATTCACCCCTCCACTTT. It codes for CASSGQSLNSPLHF. The chain is built from TRBV6-1 and TRBJ1-6; D might be TRBD1 (5 bases). Trimming removed 4 bases from V and 6 bases from J, with 10 bases in between. This CDR3 spans 14 amino acids. Germline values: CDR1 MNHNS, CDR2 SASEGT.

The chain combines TRBV2 with TRBJ1-5; D ambiguous. V dropped 5 bases and J dropped 8 bases, with 13 bases sitting between them. CDR1 SNHLY and CDR2 FYNNEI come from the germline V gene. The CDR3 length is 13 residues. For the CDR3, the DNA is TGTGCCAGCAGTCCGGTCTGGAGGGAGCCCCAGCATTTT. Translated, it gives CASSPVWREPQHF.

V is TRBV5-4 and J is TRBJ2-3; TRBD1 matches 8 bases. V lost 4 bases and J lost 0; bases outside the gene matches: 7. The germline CDR1 and CDR2 sequences are SGHNT and YYREEE (reference sequence). This CDR3 is built from 16 residues. The CDR3, as DNA: TGTGCCAGCAGCCCGAGGACAGGGACTAGCACAGATACGCAGTATTTT. This translates into CASSPRTGTSTDTQYF.

The chain combines TRBV6-5 with TRBJ1-1, with unresolved D. V was trimmed by 4 bases and J by 2 bases, leaving 14 bases between them. The germline gives CDR1 MNHEY, CDR2 SVGAGI. This CDR3 comprises 15 residues. CDR3 sequence (DNA): TGTGCCAGCAGTTCACTCGGAGGCGGCAACACTGAAGCTTTCTTT. This translates into CASSSLGGGNTEAFF.

This chain connects TRBV19 to TRBJ2-5; TRBD1 matches at 9 bases. CDR1 is LNHDA and CDR2 is SQIVND in the germline V gene (reference sequence). The CDR3 has 14 amino acids. Trimming removed 5 bases from V and 7 bases from J; junction bases left unmatched: 8. This CDR3 is CASSSQGATGTQYF. DNA for the CDR3: TGTGCCAGTAGTTCACAGGGGGCAACGGGGACCCAGTACTTC.

The chain employs TRBV6-1 and TRBJ2-5; perhaps D is TRBD1 or TRBD2 (5 bases each). The J call may be wrong; the DNA end is better matched by TRBJ2-7. The CDR3 runs to 13 residues. Germline assignment: CDR1 MNHNS and CDR2 SASEGT. CDR3 nucleotides: TGTGCCAGCAGTTCGGGGCCGGGCGACGAGCAGTACTTC. It codes for CASSSGPGDEQYF.

The chain carries TRBV6-4 and TRBJ2-2; the match to TRBD2 covers 8 bases. The CDR3 extends over 13 amino acids. The V gene's germline CDR1 is MRHNA and CDR2 SNTAGT. V was clipped by 6 bases and J by 3 bases; unmatched bases: 0. In DNA, the CDR3 is TGTGCCAGCAGCGGGGGGGACACCGGGGAGCTGTTTTTT. It codes for CASSGGDTGELFF.

The chain combines TRBV4-3 with TRBJ2-5, with TRBD1 identical over 7 bases. This CDR3 comprises 16 residues. Trimming took 2 bases from V and 5 from J; bases not matched to a gene: 11. Germline CDR1 and CDR2: LGHNA and YSLEER. For the CDR3, the DNA is TGCGCCAGCAGCCAAAACCCACAGGGGTTTGGGGAGACCCAGTACTTC. Its translation is CASSQNPQGFGETQYF.